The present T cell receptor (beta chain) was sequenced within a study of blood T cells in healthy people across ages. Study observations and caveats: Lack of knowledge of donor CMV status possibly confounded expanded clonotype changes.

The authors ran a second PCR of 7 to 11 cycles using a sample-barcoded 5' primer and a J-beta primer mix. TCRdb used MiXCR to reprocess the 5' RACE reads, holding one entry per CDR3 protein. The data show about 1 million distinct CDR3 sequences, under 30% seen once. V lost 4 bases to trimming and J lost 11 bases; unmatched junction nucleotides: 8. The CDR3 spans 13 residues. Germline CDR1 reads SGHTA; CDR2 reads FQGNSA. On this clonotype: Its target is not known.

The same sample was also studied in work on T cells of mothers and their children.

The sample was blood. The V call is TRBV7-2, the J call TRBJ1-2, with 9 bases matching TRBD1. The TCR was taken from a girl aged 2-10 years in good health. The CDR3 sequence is CASSSTGGRSYTF. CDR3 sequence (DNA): TGTGCCAGCAGCTCGACAGGGGGGAGGTCGTACACCTTC.